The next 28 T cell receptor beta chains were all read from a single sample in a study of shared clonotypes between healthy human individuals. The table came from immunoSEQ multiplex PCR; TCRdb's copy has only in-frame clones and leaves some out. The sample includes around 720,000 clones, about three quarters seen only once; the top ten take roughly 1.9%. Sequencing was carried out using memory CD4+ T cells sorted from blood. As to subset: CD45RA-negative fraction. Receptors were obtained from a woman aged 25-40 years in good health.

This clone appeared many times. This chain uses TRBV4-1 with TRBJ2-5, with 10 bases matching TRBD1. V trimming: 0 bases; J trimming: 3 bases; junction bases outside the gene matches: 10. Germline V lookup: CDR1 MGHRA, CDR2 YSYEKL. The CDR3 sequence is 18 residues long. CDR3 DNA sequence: TGCGCCAGCAGCCAAGAGCGGGCATCAGGGACAGGGGAAGAGACCCAGTACTTC. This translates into CASSQERASGTGEETQYF.

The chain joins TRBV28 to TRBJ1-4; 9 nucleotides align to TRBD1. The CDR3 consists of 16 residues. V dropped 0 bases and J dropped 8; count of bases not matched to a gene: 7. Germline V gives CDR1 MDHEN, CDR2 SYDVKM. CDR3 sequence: CASSLWGTGWEEKLFF. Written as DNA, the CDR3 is TGTGCCAGCAGTTTATGGGGGACAGGGTGGGAGGAAAAACTGTTTTTT.

CDR3 region: CASSHRVSPLEAFF. CDR3 in DNA: TGTGCCAGCAGTCATCGAGTCTCGCCCCTTGAAGCTTTCTTT. The chain couples TRBV28 to TRBJ1-1; D uncertain. Germline CDR1 reads MDHEN; CDR2 reads SYDVKM. Trimming removed 5 bases at V and 7 bases at J, with 17 bases between. The CDR3 runs to 14 residues. The whole variable domain, remainder taken from reference TRBV28 and TRBJ1-1, is DVKVTQSSRYLVKRTGEKVFLECVQDMDHENMFWYRQDPGLGLRLIYFSYDVKMKEKGDIPEGYSVSREKKERFSLILESASTNQTSMYLCASSHRVSPLEAFFGQGTRLTVV.

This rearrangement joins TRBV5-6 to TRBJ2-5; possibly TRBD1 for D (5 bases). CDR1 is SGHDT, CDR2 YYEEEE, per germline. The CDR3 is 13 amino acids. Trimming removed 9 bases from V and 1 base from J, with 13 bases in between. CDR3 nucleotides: TGTGCCAAGGGTCGGACAATCCAAGAGACCCAGTACTTC. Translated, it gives CAKGRTIQETQYF.

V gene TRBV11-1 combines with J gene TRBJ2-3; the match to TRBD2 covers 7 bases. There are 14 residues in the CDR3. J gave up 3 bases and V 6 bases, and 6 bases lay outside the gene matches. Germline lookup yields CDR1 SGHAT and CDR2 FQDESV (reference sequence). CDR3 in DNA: TGTGCCAGCAGGATGGCGGGAGAGACAGATACGCAGTATTTT. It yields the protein CASRMAGETDTQYF. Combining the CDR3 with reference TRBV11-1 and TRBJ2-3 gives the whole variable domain EAEVAQSPRYKITEKSQAVAFWCDPISGHATLYWYRQILGQGPELLVQFQDESVVDDSQLPKDRFSAERLKGVDSTLKIQPAELGDSAMYLCASRMAGETDTQYFGPGTRLTVL.

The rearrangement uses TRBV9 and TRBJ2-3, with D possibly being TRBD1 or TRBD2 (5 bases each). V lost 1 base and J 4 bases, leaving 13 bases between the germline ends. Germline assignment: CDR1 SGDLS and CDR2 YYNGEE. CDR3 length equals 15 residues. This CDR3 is CASSVLAGSADTQYF. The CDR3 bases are TGTGCCAGCAGCGTACTCGCAGGGAGCGCAGATACGCAGTATTTT.

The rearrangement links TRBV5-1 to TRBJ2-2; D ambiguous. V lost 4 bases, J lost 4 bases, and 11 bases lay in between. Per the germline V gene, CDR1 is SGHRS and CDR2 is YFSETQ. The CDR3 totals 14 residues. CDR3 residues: CASSIRHATGELFF. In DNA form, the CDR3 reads TGCGCCAGCAGCATAAGACACGCCACCGGGGAGCTGTTTTTT.

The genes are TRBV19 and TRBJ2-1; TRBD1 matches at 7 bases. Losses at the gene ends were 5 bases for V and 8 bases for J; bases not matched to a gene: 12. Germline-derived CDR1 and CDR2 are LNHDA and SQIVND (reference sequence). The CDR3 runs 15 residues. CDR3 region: CASSPNSQGVHEQFF. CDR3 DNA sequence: TGTGCCAGTAGTCCTAACTCCCAGGGGGTCCATGAGCAGTTCTTC. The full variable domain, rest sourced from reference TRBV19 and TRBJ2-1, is DGGITQSPKYLFRKEGQNVTLSCEQNLNHDAMYWYRQDPGQGLRLIYYSQIVNDFQKGDIAEGYSVSREKKESFPLTVTSAQKNPTAFYLCASSPNSQGVHEQFFGPGTRLTVL.

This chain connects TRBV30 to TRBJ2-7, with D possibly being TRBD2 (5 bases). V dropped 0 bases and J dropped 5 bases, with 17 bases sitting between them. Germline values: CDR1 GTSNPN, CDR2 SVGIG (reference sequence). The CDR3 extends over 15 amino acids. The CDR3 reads CAWSVLGGGEDEQYF. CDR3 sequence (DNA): TGTGCCTGGAGTGTACTAGGCGGAGGAGAAGACGAGCAGTACTTC.

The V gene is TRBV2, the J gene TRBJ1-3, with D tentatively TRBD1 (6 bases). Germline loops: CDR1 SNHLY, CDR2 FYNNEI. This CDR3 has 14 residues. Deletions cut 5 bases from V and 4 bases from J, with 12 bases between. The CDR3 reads CASSTDRRGNTIYF. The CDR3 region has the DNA TGTGCCAGCAGTACCGACAGGCGCGGAAACACCATATATTTT.

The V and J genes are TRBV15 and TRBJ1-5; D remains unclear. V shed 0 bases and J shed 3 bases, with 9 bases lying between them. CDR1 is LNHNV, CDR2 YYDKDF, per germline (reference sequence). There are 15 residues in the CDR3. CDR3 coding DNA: TGTGCCACCAGCAGAGATCGGCCGAACAATCAGCCCCAGCATTTT. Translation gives CATSRDRPNNQPQHF.

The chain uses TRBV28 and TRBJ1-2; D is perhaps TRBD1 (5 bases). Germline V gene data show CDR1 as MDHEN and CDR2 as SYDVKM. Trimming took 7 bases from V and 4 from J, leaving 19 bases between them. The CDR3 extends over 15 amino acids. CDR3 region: CASISPGGKGYGYTF. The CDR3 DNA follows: TGTGCCAGCATATCCCCCGGGGGAAAAGGCTATGGCTACACCTTC.

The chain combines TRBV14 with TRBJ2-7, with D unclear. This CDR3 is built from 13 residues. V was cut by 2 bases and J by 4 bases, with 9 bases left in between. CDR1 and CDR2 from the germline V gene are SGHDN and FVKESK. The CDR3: CASSQFIGYEQYF. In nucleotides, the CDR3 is TGTGCCAGCAGCCAATTCATCGGATACGAGCAGTACTTC.

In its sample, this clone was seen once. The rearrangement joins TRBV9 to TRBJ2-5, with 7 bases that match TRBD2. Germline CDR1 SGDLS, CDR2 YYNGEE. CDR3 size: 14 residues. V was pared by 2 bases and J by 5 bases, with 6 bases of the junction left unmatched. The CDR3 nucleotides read TGTGCCAGCAGCGTGGGACTACCGGGGGAGACCCAGTACTTC. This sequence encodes CASSVGLPGETQYF.

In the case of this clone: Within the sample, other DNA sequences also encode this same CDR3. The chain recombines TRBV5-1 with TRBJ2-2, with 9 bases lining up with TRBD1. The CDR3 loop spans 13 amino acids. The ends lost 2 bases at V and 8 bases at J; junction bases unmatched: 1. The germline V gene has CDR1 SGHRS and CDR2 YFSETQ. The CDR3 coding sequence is TGCGCCAGCAGCTTACAGGGGGCAGGGGAGCTGTTTTTT. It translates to CASSLQGAGELFF.

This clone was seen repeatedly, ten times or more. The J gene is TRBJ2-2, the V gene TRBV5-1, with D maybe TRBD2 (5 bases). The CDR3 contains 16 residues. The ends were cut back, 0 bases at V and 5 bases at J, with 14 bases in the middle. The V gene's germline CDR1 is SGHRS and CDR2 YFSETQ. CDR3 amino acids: CASSLAGEPGTGELFF. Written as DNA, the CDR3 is TGCGCCAGCAGCTTGGCTGGGGAGCCAGGAACCGGGGAGCTGTTTTTT.

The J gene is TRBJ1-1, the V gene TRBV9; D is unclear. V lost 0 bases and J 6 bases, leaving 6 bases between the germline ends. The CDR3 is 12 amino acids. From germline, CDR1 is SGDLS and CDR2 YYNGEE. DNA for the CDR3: TGTGCCAGCAGCGTAGTCCGGCCTGAAGCTTTCTTT. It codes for CASSVVRPEAFF.

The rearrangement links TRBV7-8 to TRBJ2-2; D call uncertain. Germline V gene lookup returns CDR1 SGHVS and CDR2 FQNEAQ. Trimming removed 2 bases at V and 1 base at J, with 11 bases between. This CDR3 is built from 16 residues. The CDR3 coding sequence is TGTGCCAGCAGCTTAAAGTATTTGGGGAACACCGGGGAGCTGTTTTTT. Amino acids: CASSLKYLGNTGELFF.

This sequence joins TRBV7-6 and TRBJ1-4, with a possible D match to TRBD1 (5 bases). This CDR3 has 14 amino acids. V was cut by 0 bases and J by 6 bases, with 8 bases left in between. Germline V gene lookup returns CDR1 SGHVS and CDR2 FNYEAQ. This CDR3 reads CASSLAGGYEKLFF. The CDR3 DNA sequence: TGTGCCAGCAGCTTAGCTGGGGGGTATGAAAAACTGTTTTTT.

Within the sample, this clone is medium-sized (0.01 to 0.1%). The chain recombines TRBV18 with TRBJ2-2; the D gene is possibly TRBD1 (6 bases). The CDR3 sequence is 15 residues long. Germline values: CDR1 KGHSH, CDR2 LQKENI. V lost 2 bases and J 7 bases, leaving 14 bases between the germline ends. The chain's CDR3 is CASSPGQSPIGELFF. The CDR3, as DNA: TGTGCCAGCTCACCAGGACAGAGCCCCATCGGGGAGCTGTTTTTT. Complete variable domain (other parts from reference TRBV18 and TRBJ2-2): NAGVMQNPRHLVRRRGQEARLRCSPMKGHSHVYWYRQLPEEGLKFMVYLQKENIIDESGMPKERFSAEFPKEGPSILRIQQVVRGDSAAYFCASSPGQSPIGELFFGEGSRLTVL.

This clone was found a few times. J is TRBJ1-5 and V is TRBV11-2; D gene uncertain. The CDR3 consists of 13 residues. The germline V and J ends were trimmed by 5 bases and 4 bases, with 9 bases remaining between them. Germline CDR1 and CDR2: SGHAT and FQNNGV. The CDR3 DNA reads TGTGCCAGCAGCCGTGACGGTAATCAGCCCCAGCATTTT. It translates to CASSRDGNQPQHF.

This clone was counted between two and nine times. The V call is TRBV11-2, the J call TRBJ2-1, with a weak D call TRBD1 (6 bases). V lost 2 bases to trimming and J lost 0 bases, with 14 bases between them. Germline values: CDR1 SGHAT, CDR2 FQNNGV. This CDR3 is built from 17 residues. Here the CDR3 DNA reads TGTGCCAGCAGCTTATCAGGGGTCGGGGACTCCTACAATGAGCAGTTCTTC. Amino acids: CASSLSGVGDSYNEQFF.

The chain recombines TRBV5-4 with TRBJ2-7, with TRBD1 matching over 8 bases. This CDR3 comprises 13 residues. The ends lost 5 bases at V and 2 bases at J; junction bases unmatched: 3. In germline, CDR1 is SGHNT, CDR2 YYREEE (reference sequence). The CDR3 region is CASRGTGAYEQYF. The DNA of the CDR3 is TGTGCCAGCAGGGGGACAGGAGCCTACGAGCAGTACTTC.

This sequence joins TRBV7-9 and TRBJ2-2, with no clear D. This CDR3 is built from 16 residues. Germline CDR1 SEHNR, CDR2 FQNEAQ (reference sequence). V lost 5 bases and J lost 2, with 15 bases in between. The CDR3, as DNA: TGTGCCAGCAGCCCTCGGCCGGCCCTTAACACCGGGGAGCTGTTTTTT. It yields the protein CASSPRPALNTGELFF.

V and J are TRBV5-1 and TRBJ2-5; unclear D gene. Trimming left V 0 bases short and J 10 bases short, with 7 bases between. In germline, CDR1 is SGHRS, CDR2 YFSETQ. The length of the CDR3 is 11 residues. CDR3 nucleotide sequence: TGCGCCAGCAGCTTGGGCCCCTACCAGTACTTC. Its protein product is CASSLGPYQYF.

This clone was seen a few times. The CDR3 loop reads CASSPLSGERSYNEQFF. Here the CDR3 DNA reads TGTGCCAGCAGTCCACTATCGGGAGAACGCTCCTACAATGAGCAGTTCTTC. This sequence joins TRBV5-6 and TRBJ2-1; D is perhaps TRBD2 (6 bases). Trimming removed 5 bases at V and 0 bases at J, with 18 bases between. The CDR3 length is 17 residues. Germline V gives CDR1 SGHDT, CDR2 YYEEEE.

The CDR3 DNA reads as TGTGCCAGCAGCGTCGGAGCGGACCCGAACACCGGGGAGCTGTTTTTT. Translating gives CASSVGADPNTGELFF. The genes are TRBV9 and TRBJ2-2, with D tentatively TRBD2 (5 bases). The CDR3 sequence is 16 residues long. Germline lookup yields CDR1 SGDLS and CDR2 YYNGEE. Trimming removed 2 bases at V and 0 bases at J, with 11 bases between.

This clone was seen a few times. As DNA, the CDR3 is TGTGCCAGCAGTGATGGGGGAGGGCGGTACAATGAGCAGTTCTTC. It specifies CASSDGGGRYNEQFF. V gene TRBV2 combines with J gene TRBJ2-1, with 7 bases lining up with TRBD2. CDR1 SNHLY and CDR2 FYNNEI come from the germline V gene. The CDR3 runs to 15 residues. V lost 3 bases, J lost 4 bases, and 6 bases stayed unmatched.